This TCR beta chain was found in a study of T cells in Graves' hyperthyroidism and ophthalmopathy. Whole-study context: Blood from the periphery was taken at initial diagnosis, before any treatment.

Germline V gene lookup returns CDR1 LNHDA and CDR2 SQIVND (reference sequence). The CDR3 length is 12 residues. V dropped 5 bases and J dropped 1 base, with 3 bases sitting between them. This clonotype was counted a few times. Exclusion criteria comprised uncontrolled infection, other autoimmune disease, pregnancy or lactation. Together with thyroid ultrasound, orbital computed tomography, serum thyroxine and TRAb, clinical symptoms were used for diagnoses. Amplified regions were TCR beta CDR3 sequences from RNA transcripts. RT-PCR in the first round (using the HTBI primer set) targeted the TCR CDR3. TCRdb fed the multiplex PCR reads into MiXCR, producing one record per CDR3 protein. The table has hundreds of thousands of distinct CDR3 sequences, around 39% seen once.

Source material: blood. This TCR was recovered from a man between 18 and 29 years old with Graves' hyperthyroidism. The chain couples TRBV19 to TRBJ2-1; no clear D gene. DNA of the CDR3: TGTGCCAGTAGTCTATCCTACAATGAGCAGTTCTTC. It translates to CASSLSYNEQFF.